These 29 T cell receptor beta chains originate from one sample sequenced in a study of T cell repertoires in cytomegalovirus infection (dated by TCRdb to the late 2010s). Instrument on record: Illumina HiSeq 1500. The public reads were reprocessed in TCRdb via fastp at Q25 and MiXCR, keeping in-frame beta chains. Duplicate CDR3 protein sequences are folded into a single record with the most common DNA and genes. This sample has approximately 730,000 distinct CDR3 sequences in its table, and roughly 29% of those were observed once. Over 10% of the sample is in the top ten clones. The treatment or condition tag for this specimen amounts to: in vitro stimulation with specific CMV peptide epitopes to enrich CMV-specific T cells. Their cognate antigens are unknown. The sequencing used cultured CD8+ T cells from PBMCs, collected from culture after CMV antigen stimulation. These receptors were taken from a human donor in good health (CMV status not recorded). Some clones in this sample may be carry-over from other donors' samples.

This clonotype was observed a single time. This sequence joins TRBV11-1 and TRBJ2-3, with 8 nucleotides matching TRBD1. V dropped 0 bases and J dropped 4; count of bases not matched to a gene: 9. This CDR3 region has 17 residues. CDR1 is SGHAT, CDR2 FQDESV, per germline (reference sequence). The CDR3 sequence: CASSLARQGTTSDTQYF. The CDR3 nucleotides read TGTGCCAGCAGCTTAGCGAGACAGGGGACGACCTCAGATACGCAGTATTTT.

This clonotype was counted ten times or more. V is TRBV7-3 and J is TRBJ2-2; unclear D gene. Trimming shortened V by 6 bases and J by 8 bases, and 10 bases separated the two germline ends. From germline, CDR1 is SGHTA and CDR2 FQGTGA. The CDR3 is 12 amino acids. The chain's CDR3 is CASSYKTGELFF. The CDR3, as DNA: TGTGCCAGCAGTTATAAGACGGGGGAGCTGTTTTTT.

The genes are TRBV9 and TRBJ2-2; D remains ambiguous. The CDR3 contains 14 residues. Germline V gives CDR1 SGDLS, CDR2 YYNGEE. V lost 0 bases and J lost 1, with 4 bases in between. The CDR3 sequence: CASSVGENTGELFF. CDR3 nucleotide sequence: TGTGCCAGCAGCGTAGGTGAGAACACCGGGGAGCTGTTTTTT.

This clonotype has just a few counts. The chain carries TRBV27 and TRBJ2-2, with TRBD1 identical over 8 bases. Germline-derived CDR1 and CDR2 are MNHEY and SMNVEV (reference sequence). The J segment lost 2 bases and the V segment lost 1 base, leaving 3 bases of the junction unmatched. The CDR3 is made up of 16 amino acids. The CDR3 DNA reads as TGTGCCAGCAGTTTATACGACAGGGGAAACACCGGGGAGCTGTTTTTT. Translated, it gives CASSLYDRGNTGELFF.

This clonotype came up many times. The CDR3 DNA reads as TGTGCCAGTACCACGGGAGGGCCAACTGAAGCTTTCTTT. Residues: CASTTGGPTEAFF. V gene TRBV12-3 or TRBV12-4 combines with J gene TRBJ1-1; D is unclear. V dropped 9 bases and J dropped 5 bases, with 16 bases sitting between them. This CDR3 spans 13 amino acids.

In the case of this clonotype: Germline is not matched at one junction end, which may reflect a read error. J is TRBJ2-5 and V is TRBV7-4, with TRBD2 matching over 8 bases. CDR1 is SGHVT, CDR2 SQSDAQ, per germline. The CDR3 spans 14 residues. CDR3: CASSSWTSQETRYF. The CDR3 DNA reads as TGTGCCAGCAGCTCCTGGACTAGCCAAGAGACCCGGTACTTC.

This clonotype has only a few counts. This chain uses TRBV19 with TRBJ1-2; the D gene is possibly TRBD1 (5 bases). The V gene's germline CDR1 is LNHDA and CDR2 SQIVND (reference sequence). V gave up 11 bases and J gave up 6 bases, with 13 bases separating them. The CDR3 is made up of 11 amino acids. The DNA of the CDR3 is TGTGCCTGCCGGGACCACCATGGCTACACCTTC. Encoded protein: CACRDHHGYTF. Based on the CDR3 plus reference TRBV19 and TRBJ1-2, the full variable domain is DGGITQSPKYLFRKEGQNVTLSCEQNLNHDAMYWYRQDPGQGLRLIYYSQIVNDFQKGDIAEGYSVSREKKESFPLTVTSAQKNPTAFYLCACRDHHGYTFGSGTRLTVV.

This sequence joins TRBV3-1 and TRBJ2-1; 7 bases map to TRBD2. Looked up from germline, CDR1 is LGHDT and CDR2 is YNNKEL (reference sequence). The V segment lost 4 bases and the J segment 4 bases; nucleotides outside the gene matches: 13. There are 17 residues in the CDR3. Here the CDR3 reads CASSRNLAANPYNEQFF. The CDR3 DNA is TGTGCCAGCAGCCGAAACCTAGCGGCGAACCCATACAATGAGCAGTTCTTC.

This clonotype appeared a few times. One end of the junction fails to match germline, which may point to a read error. This rearrangement joins TRBV4-1 to TRBJ2-1; no clear D. Germline loops: CDR1 MGHRA, CDR2 YSYEKL. This CDR3 is 15 amino acids long. DNA for the CDR3: TGTGCCAGCAGCCAAGGACCCACACCCTACAATGAGCAGTTCTTC. Residues: CASSQGPTPYNEQFF.

The chain couples TRBV28 to TRBJ1-2; D unclear. The CDR3 is 14 amino acids. Per germline, CDR1 MDHEN and CDR2 SYDVKM. Trimming took off 6 bases at V and 4 bases at J, with 15 bases between the two ends. In DNA, the CDR3 is TGTGCCAGCAGCCCCGATCAAAGGCCCTATGGCTACACCTTC. Protein: CASSPDQRPYGYTF.

This clonotype turned up a few times. The V gene is TRBV7-8, the J gene TRBJ2-1; 7 bases align to TRBD2. This CDR3 has 13 residues. V lost 5 bases, J lost 9 bases, and 7 bases stayed unmatched. The V gene's germline CDR1 is SGHVS and CDR2 FQNEAQ. CDR3 nucleotides: TGTGCCAGCAGCCCCGTAACGGGGGGTGAGCAGTTCTTC. It specifies CASSPVTGGEQFF.

Comment on this clonotype: One junction end does not reproduce the germline sequence, and a read error may be involved. The V call is TRBV7-7, the J call TRBJ1-4, with no clear D. Germline values: CDR1 SSHAT, CDR2 FNYEAQ (reference sequence). The CDR3 contains 15 residues. CDR3 nucleotide sequence: TGTGCTAGCAGCTTAGCGGCAGGACCCAATGAAAAACTGTTTTTT. Translation gives CASSLAAGPNEKLFF.

In this sample, this clonotype turned up a few times. The V call is TRBV7-2, the J call TRBJ2-7, with TRBD2 identical over 7 bases. Germline V gene data show CDR1 as SGHTA and CDR2 as FQGNSA. V lost 6 bases, J lost 7 bases, and 15 bases stayed unmatched. The CDR3 covers 15 residues. DNA of the CDR3: TGTGCCAGCAGTCCCAGCGGGGCCGTTGCCGAAGAGCAGTACGTC. Amino acid sequence: CASSPSGAVAEEQYV.

The rearrangement uses TRBV12-5 and TRBJ2-1, with D possibly called TRBD1 or TRBD2 (6 bases each). Trimming removed 6 bases at V and 6 bases at J, with 12 bases between. CDR1 LGHNT and CDR2 FRNRAP come from the germline V gene. This CDR3 is built from 13 residues. The CDR3: CASGEGGVNEQFF. In DNA, the CDR3 is TGTGCTAGTGGGGAGGGGGGCGTCAATGAGCAGTTCTTC.

In this sample, this clonotype turned up a few times. The gene calls are TRBV12-3 or TRBV12-4 and TRBJ2-3; D might be TRBD2 (5 bases). This CDR3 region has 18 residues. V lost 2 bases and J 2 bases, leaving 20 bases between the germline ends. CDR3 in amino acids: CASSLPLGLANFTDTQYF. The DNA of the CDR3 is TGTGCCAGCAGTTTACCCCTCGGCCTAGCCAATTTCACAGATACGCAGTATTTT.

The CDR3 region is CASSQEGGQVGYTF. CDR3 DNA: TGCGCCAGCAGCCAAGAAGGGGGGCAGGTTGGCTACACCTTC. The chain has TRBV4-1 and TRBJ1-2; D is possibly TRBD1 (6 bases). Germline values: CDR1 MGHRA, CDR2 YSYEKL. The CDR3 has 14 amino acids. Trimming cost V 0 bases and J 7 bases, with 12 bases left between them.

Note on this clonotype: The conserved final phenylalanine or tryptophan is absent from the CDR3, which likely points to a read error. The chain carries TRBV10-3 and TRBJ1-5; D gene ambiguous. The V gene lost 3 bases and the J gene lost 3 bases, with 6 bases spanning the gap. CDR1 is ENHRY and CDR2 is SYGVKD in the germline V gene. There are 13 residues in the CDR3. This CDR3 is CAISDRSNQPQHL. The DNA for the CDR3 is TGTGCCATCAGTGACAGATCCAATCAGCCCCAGCATTTA.

This clonotype was observed a few times. CDR3 bases: TGTGCCAGCAGTCTCACGGGAGGCCTGGGTTATGGCACAGATACGCAGTATTTT. This translates into CASSLTGGLGYGTDTQYF. The chain combines TRBV27 with TRBJ2-3; 7 positions match TRBD2. The V segment lost 5 bases and the J segment 1 base; nucleotides outside the gene matches: 15. Germline CDR1 reads MNHEY; CDR2 reads SMNVEV (reference sequence). The CDR3 runs to 18 residues.

This clonotype was counted only a few times. This chain joins TRBV5-8 and TRBJ1-6; D is unclear. V lost 2 bases and J 9 bases, leaving 12 bases between the germline ends. Germline-derived CDR1 and CDR2 are SGHTS and YDEGEE. CDR3 length: 14 amino acids. The CDR3: CASSLGRTASPLHF. The CDR3 region has the DNA TGTGCCAGCAGCTTAGGCCGGACGGCTTCACCCCTCCACTTT.

In this sample, this clonotype turned up a few times. This rearrangement joins TRBV7-2 to TRBJ1-1; 7 nucleotides agree with TRBD1. Losses at the gene ends were 3 bases for V and 5 bases for J; bases not matched to a gene: 3. This CDR3 comprises 13 residues. From germline, CDR1 is SGHTA and CDR2 FQGNSA. The CDR3 region has the DNA TGTGCCAGCAGCTTCGCGACAGGGACTGAAGCTTTCTTT. It yields the protein CASSFATGTEAFF.

The table lists this clonotype with many counts. This sequence joins TRBV12-3 or TRBV12-4 and TRBJ1-1; a weak D match, TRBD1 (5 bases). This CDR3 is 12 amino acids long. Trimming shortened V by 6 bases and J by 5 bases, and 10 bases separated the two germline ends. This CDR3 is CASRFGGTEAFF. The CDR3, as DNA: TGTGCCAGCAGATTTGGGGGGACTGAAGCTTTCTTT.

The rearrangement joins TRBV6-8 to TRBJ2-1; TRBD2 might be the D (5 bases). The V end lost 2 bases, the J end lost 2 bases, and 13 bases lay between the germline ends. Per the germline V gene, CDR1 is MNHGY and CDR2 is SAAAGT. The CDR3 spans 16 residues. In DNA, the CDR3 is TGTGCCAGCAGTTACGGGTCCCGGGGAGCCTACAATGAGCAGTTCTTC. Translation: CASSYGSRGAYNEQFF.

Points on this clonotype: Compared with germline, one end of the junction differs, possibly owing to a read error. The chain is built from TRBV7-6 and TRBJ1-5; tentatively, D is TRBD1 (6 bases). The CDR3 has 15 residues. The V gene's germline CDR1 is SGHVS and CDR2 FNYEAQ. The CDR3 here is CAGSLGGYSNQPQHF. CDR3 sequence (DNA): TGTGCCGGCAGCTTAGGGGGATATAGCAATCAGCCCCAGCATTTT.

The V gene is TRBV6-6, the J gene TRBJ2-7, with TRBD2 identical over 7 bases. V shed 11 bases, J shed 7 bases, and the junction held 11 bases outside the gene matches. The CDR3 is 12 amino acids. The V gene's germline CDR1 is MNHNY and CDR2 SVGAGI (reference sequence). The CDR3 DNA reads TGTGCCGTCTCGAATCTGGGAGGGGAGCAGTACGTC. It yields the protein CAVSNLGGEQYV.

This clonotype appeared many times. The V gene is TRBV6-1, the J gene TRBJ2-7; possible D gene TRBD2, 6 bases. CDR3 length: 16 amino acids. CDR1 is MNHNS, CDR2 SASEGT, per germline. V was shortened by 2 bases and J by 0 bases, with 14 bases between the two germline ends. CDR3 DNA sequence: TGTGCCAGCAGTGAATTCATAGGGGAGGCCTCCTACGAGCAGTACTTC. Protein: CASSEFIGEASYEQYF.

This clonotype was recorded once. The chain combines TRBV20-1 with TRBJ2-1, with 9 positions matching TRBD2. Germline V gene data show CDR1 as DFQATT and CDR2 as SNEGSKA (reference sequence). The J segment lost 6 bases and the V segment lost 6 bases, leaving 12 bases of the junction unmatched. The CDR3 covers 15 residues. The CDR3 is CSARILERGVNEQFF. CDR3 sequence (DNA): TGCAGTGCCAGGATCCTGGAGCGGGGGGTCAATGAGCAGTTCTTC.

This clonotype was seen only a few times. V gene TRBV5-6 combines with J gene TRBJ2-3; TRBD2 matches 12 bases. Germline lookup yields CDR1 SGHDT and CDR2 YYEEEE. V lost 3 bases, J lost 5 bases, and 10 bases stayed unmatched. This CDR3 has 17 amino acids. The CDR3 reads CASSSWTSGASGDTQYF. CDR3 DNA: TGTGCCAGCAGCTCCTGGACTAGCGGGGCCTCCGGAGATACGCAGTATTTT. The full variable domain, completed using reference TRBV5-6 and TRBJ2-3, is DAGVTQSPTHLIKTRGQQVTLRCSPKSGHDTVSWYQQALGQGPQFIFQYYEEEERQRGNFPDRFSGHQFPNYSSELNVNALLLGDSALYLCASSSWTSGASGDTQYFGPGTRLTVL.

This clonotype has at least ten counts. The J gene is TRBJ1-2, the V gene TRBV2; D is undetermined. V gave up 4 bases and J gave up 0 bases, with 9 bases separating them. The germline V gene encodes CDR1 SNHLY and CDR2 FYNNEI. CDR3 size: 14 residues. This CDR3 reads CASSGGNANYGYTF. CDR3 nucleotides: TGTGCCAGCAGTGGTGGGAACGCTAACTATGGCTACACCTTC. The whole variable domain, filled in from reference TRBV2 and TRBJ1-2, reads EPEVTQTPSHQVTQMGQEVILRCVPISNHLYFYWYRQILGQKVEFLVSFYNNEISEKSEIFDDQFSVERPDGSNFTLKIRSTKLEDSAMYFCASSGGNANYGYTFGSGTRLTVV.

This clonotype appeared a few times. The gene calls are TRBV2 and TRBJ1-5; D is unresolved. Germline-derived CDR1 and CDR2 are SNHLY and FYNNEI. The V end lost 6 bases, the J end lost 2 bases, and 11 bases lay between the germline ends. The length of the CDR3 is 14 residues. CDR3 sequence: CASRQRVGNQPQHF. The CDR3 bases are TGTGCCAGCAGACAGAGAGTAGGCAATCAGCCCCAGCATTTT. The variable domain in full, completed from reference TRBV2 and TRBJ1-5, reads EPEVTQTPSHQVTQMGQEVILRCVPISNHLYFYWYRQILGQKVEFLVSFYNNEISEKSEIFDDQFSVERPDGSNFTLKIRSTKLEDSAMYFCASRQRVGNQPQHFGDGTRLSIL.